The source of this TCR beta chain is a study of T-cell reconstitution after alpha-beta-depleted transplantation in children. Construction of the TCRbeta library involved unique molecular identifiers. MiXCR was run by TCRdb on the PCR reads, yielding one entry per CDR3 protein. The sample comprises over 400,000 distinct CDR3 sequences, around 46% of which are singletons, and under 30% rests with the top ten. This clonotype was picked up many times. Its antigen is not known. V shed 5 bases and J shed 3 bases, with 20 bases lying between them. The CDR3 has 16 amino acids. CDR1 and CDR2 from the germline V gene are DFQATT and SNEGSKA (reference sequence). Study findings and constraints: The origin of high day-60 TCRbeta diversity in some patients lay in surviving recipient T cells and thymic progenitors. After transplant, at about two months, alpha-beta T cells were reportedly derived from several hundred expanded graft clones. Newly made T cells mostly supplied T-cell counts and diversity one year after transplant.

The genes are TRBV20-1 and TRBJ2-1; D is perhaps TRBD1 or TRBD2 (6 bases each). This receptor was identified in a girl aged 2 to 9 with aplastic anemia, due to receive a stem cell transplant. The sample in question was PBMCs, obtained before TCRalphabeta/CD19-depleted stem cell transplant. The DNA for the CDR3 is TGCAGTGCTTCTAGGTGGGGGGCCGAGGTCTACAATGAGCAGTTCTTC. Its protein is CSASRWGAEVYNEQFF.